Each of the 7 T cell receptor beta chains below was sequenced from the same sample in a study of blood T cell repertoires in COVID-19. The method was immunoSEQ multiplex PCR; TCRdb's version includes in-frame clones alone and lacks a portion of them. Found here are about 370,000 clones, approximately 90% of them singletons; the top ten hold about 0.78%. The source material was PBMCs or T cells enriched from blood (not recorded which). The receptors derive from a woman aged 40-49 years who had been exposed to COVID-19.

The chain joins TRBV11-3 to TRBJ1-2; tentatively, D is TRBD1 (6 bases). The CDR3 contains 14 residues. Germline V gene data show CDR1 as SGHNT and CDR2 as YENEEA. Deletions cut 1 base from V and 8 bases from J, with 14 bases between. The CDR3 loop is CASSLVRGASGYTF. The CDR3 DNA reads TGTGCCAGCAGCTTAGTACGGGGGGCGTCCGGCTACACCTTC.

V is TRBV25-1 and J is TRBJ1-4; TRBD1 might be the D (5 bases). The germline V gene has CDR1 MGHDK and CDR2 SYGVNS. The CDR3 runs to 13 residues. The germline V and J ends were trimmed by 6 bases and 5 bases, with 10 bases remaining between them. This chain's CDR3 is CASRGQLNEKLFF. CDR3 bases: TGTGCCAGCAGAGGACAATTGAATGAAAAACTGTTTTTT. Full variable domain (outside the CDR3, taken from reference TRBV25-1 and TRBJ1-4): EADIYQTPRYLVIGTGKKITLECSQTMGHDKMYWYQQDPGMELHLIHYSYGVNSTEKGDLSSESTVSRIRTEHFPLTLESARPSHTSQYLCASRGQLNEKLFFGSGTQLSVL.

The chain links TRBV6-2 or TRBV6-3 to TRBJ1-5, with TRBD1 as a possible D gene (6 bases). The CDR3 is made up of 14 amino acids. V was cut by 5 bases and J by 3 bases, with 11 bases left in between. Germline CDR1 reads MNHEY; CDR2 reads SVGEGT. The CDR3 spells CASSPGTINQPQHF. CDR3 nucleotides: TGTGCCAGCAGTCCCGGGACAATCAATCAGCCCCAGCATTTT.

The V call is TRBV5-1, the J call TRBJ1-1, with D perhaps TRBD1 (6 bases). Looked up from germline, CDR1 is SGHRS and CDR2 is YFSETQ. This CDR3 comprises 14 residues. V gave up 1 base and J gave up 4 bases, with 11 bases separating them. As DNA, the CDR3 is TGCGCCAGCAGCTTGATACAGGGCCCCACTGAAGCTTTCTTT. Amino acids: CASSLIQGPTEAFF.

This chain uses TRBV11-2 with TRBJ1-2, with TRBD1 as a possible D gene (6 bases). In germline, CDR1 is SGHAT, CDR2 FQNNGV. Trimming stripped 8 bases from V and 4 bases from J, with 14 bases between. The CDR3 length is 13 residues. CDR3 bases: TGTGCCAGCGGGATACAGGGAAGCTATGGCTACACCTTC. The encoded protein is CASGIQGSYGYTF. The entire variable domain, with the rest obtained from reference TRBV11-2 and TRBJ1-2, is as follows: EAGVAQSPRYKIIEKRQSVAFWCNPISGHATLYWYQQILGQGPKLLIQFQNNGVVDDSQLPKDRFSAERLKGVDSTLKIQPAKLEDSAVYLCASGIQGSYGYTFGSGTRLTVV.

This chain connects TRBV28 to TRBJ1-3, with no clear D. Trimming shortened V by 7 bases and J by 9 bases, and 19 bases separated the two germline ends. Germline CDR1 MDHEN, CDR2 SYDVKM. CDR3 length equals 14 residues. This CDR3 is CASTPGGTVFTIYF. CDR3 bases: TGTGCCAGCACCCCTGGTGGTACGGTATTCACCATATATTTT.

The rearrangement links TRBV30 to TRBJ2-2; 13 nucleotides align to TRBD2. Germline-derived CDR1 and CDR2 are GTSNPN and SVGIG (reference sequence). Trimming cost V 2 bases and J 6 bases; bases outside gene matches: 3. The length of the CDR3 is 15 residues. CDR3 amino acids: CAWSIGLAGAGELFF. The CDR3 DNA sequence: TGTGCCTGGAGTATTGGACTAGCGGGAGCCGGGGAGCTGTTTTTT.